This TCR beta chain was captured in a study of cytomegalovirus exposure and HLA in healthy donors (dated by TCRdb to the late 2010s). For context, the study as a whole: An earlier analysis of under 600 of the donors reported 250 to 300 Gb of sequence data and about 100 million unique TCR beta sequences from about 200 million T cells. An early release covering some 640 HLA-typed donors comprised approximately 300 gigabases of sequencing data and tens of millions of unique TCR sequences. Of the roughly 400 genotyped donors, over 80% were placed in the genetic ancestry cluster associated with self-reported Caucasian donors. The study was designed to test whether signatures of past pathogen exposure could be identified by cataloging public T cell receptors. The T cell repertoires of some 670 subjects were profiled by immunosequencing and related to cytomegalovirus serostatus. In addition to the first cohort of around 670 subjects, a separate validation cohort of some 120 different subjects was used. To predict cytomegalovirus infection status, the study brought together high-throughput TCR immunosequencing, statistical association of individual TCRs with disease status, and machine learning. A later analysis re-examined previously published TCR beta repertoires from hundreds of donors and added high-resolution HLA genotyping to investigate patterns of TCR occurrence. In the later analysis, no new phenotypic data were used to find candidate immune exposures; instead, reliance was placed on TCR beta sequences and their occurrence across donors. In an earlier analysis of roughly 540 of the donors, high-throughput TCR beta sequencing was used to judge whether each TCR beta V gene segment behaved as functional or pseudogenic. Donor age, sex, ethnicity and CMV serostatus were compiled alongside the repertoire data. Genome-wide SNP genotypes for about three fifths of the roughly 670 donors were used in a later genetic analysis, which treated that subset as a discovery cohort. All discovery cohort repertoires had been generated on a single sequencing platform. Class I and class II HLA loci were covered by the typing at four-digit resolution. Typing coverage varied by locus: roughly 620-640 donors for A, B, C, DRB1 and DQB1; roughly 520 for DQA1; over 600 for DPA1; approximately 470 for DPB1. A handful of DR-DQ haplotypes were handled as single units for association and clustering because linkage in the cohort was strong. Among some 400 genotyped donors of the cohort, an average of roughly 240,000 unique TCR beta nucleotide sequences were sequenced per donor, approximately 20% of them non-productive. General conclusions and limits of the study: Most TCR sequences were seen in very few donors, while some public TCRs were found in many individuals. In vitro tests confirmed that a few of the cytomegalovirus-associated TCR beta chains recognize cytomegalovirus antigens. Correlated functional status among segregating V segments might be attributable to linkage disequilibrium, but an unknown experimental factor could not be ruled out. According to a later genetic analysis, donors in an Asian-associated ancestry cluster had fewer N-insertions in productive TCRs than the roughly 670-donor mean. CMV serostatus was the only immune exposure information available for the cohort. The study gave a list of some 150 TCR beta chains associated with cytomegalovirus. Assigning TCR associations to individual alleles was difficult when HLA alleles, especially DR and DQ, strongly co-occurred. Specific HLA alleles were associated with over 15,000 TCR beta sequences at a false discovery rate of 0.05 in a later analysis. A further reported finding was that TCR beta sequences accurately predicted the HLA-A and HLA-B alleles for most subjects in the first cohort. In a later analysis, TCR association rates were found to vary across HLA loci, with the most associated TCRs seen for DRB1 alleles and the fewest for HLA-C alleles. In both the original and validation cohorts, the classifier was reported to diagnose cytomegalovirus status with high specificity and sensitivity. Because HLA typing was unavailable for some donors at each locus, only the typed subset was used in association tests. In a later genetic analysis, a missense DCLRE1C variant was associated with V-gene and J-gene trimming of TCR beta chains, and the association was replicated in an independent cohort. An earlier analysis of around 540 of the donors showed that most TCR beta V segments appeared in productive rearrangements either about 90% or about 30% of the time, which broadly matched IMGT annotations. In a later analysis, HLA-associated TCR beta chains were found to be more clonally expanded and to have lower generation probabilities than equally common non-associated chains. This cohort had only TCR beta chains sequenced, and the lack of alpha or paired-chain data limited which features could be detected. Because counts were too low, about 17 rarely observed V segments, including chromosome 9 orphons, were excluded from the earlier analysis of around 640 of the donors. Several of the top co-occurrence clusters appeared to be linked to parvovirus B19, influenza, CMV and Epstein-Barr virus, according to a later analysis. It was suggested by the authors that the approach could potentially be generalized to other disease states and immunological phenotypes. According to a later analysis, most CMV-associated TCR beta chains appeared to be HLA-restricted, and the HLA associations seemed to be driven largely by CMV exposure. The presence/absence analyses assumed that sequencing depth was roughly uniform across donors, and that assumption may not be true. A group of highly shared sequence variants was considered likely to be a technical artifact of the sequencing pipeline.

Libraries were made using the immunoSEQ multiplex PCR assay. The multiplex PCR relied on a mix of 60 forward primers for TCR Vbeta segments and 13 reverse primers for TCR Jbeta segments. Amplification of the CDR3 region of rearranged TCR beta genes was performed with a multiplex PCR assay on genomic DNA. The amplified TCR beta libraries were sequenced on the Illumina HiSeq System as 87-base-pair reads. In the paper's pipeline: A later analysis counted some 80 million unique TCR beta chains across the 666 repertoires, and around 9.9 million of these chains were shared by at least two donors. Raw reads were error-corrected and collapsed into unique sequences with a nearest-neighbor algorithm that merged closely related sequences to remove PCR and sequencing errors. To assign V, D and J gene segments, CDR3 sequences were aligned to IMGT reference sequences. For a sequence to be retained, at least a six-nucleotide match to both a V gene segment and a J gene segment was required. A rearrangement counted as productive if the CDR3 had no stop codons and remained in frame with V and J, and every other rearrangement counted as non-productive. CDR3 was defined according to IMGT convention as the region running from the second conserved V-encoded cysteine to the conserved J-encoded phenylalanine. In an earlier analysis of more than 550 of the donors, sequences lacking an unambiguous match to a single V gene segment were excluded. In an earlier analysis of 450 to 700 of the donors, V segments were called functional above 56.7% productive rearrangements and were called segregating when the between-donor standard deviation exceeded 5%. To diagnose cytomegalovirus status from the catalog of TCR beta chain sequences, a statistical classification framework was built. V and J gene assignment, in a later analysis, came from comparing TCR nucleotide sequences with IMGT/GENE-DB human TR gene sequences. The TCRdist pipeline was used in a later analysis to assign CDR3 sequences and most-parsimonious VDJ recombination scenarios. In a later analysis, each TCR beta chain was defined by its CDR3 amino acid sequence together with its V-gene family, and reads lacking a unique V-gene family were excluded. As a way to deal with suspected cross-contamination and a sequencing artifact, a later analysis dropped approximately 590 nucleotide sequences that were highly shared and had low generation probability. For each public chain, a later analysis derived a clonal expansion index from normalized ranks of inferred template counts within each repertoire. Generation probabilities in a later analysis came from a VDJ recombination model fitted to out-of-frame rearrangements, and those results were checked against IGoR. Hypergeometric tests were used in a later analysis to score TCR-TCR, TCR-HLA and TCR-CMV co-occurrence, with a repertoire-size bias correction applied to the TCR pairs. In a later analysis, false discovery rates were estimated by permuting HLA or CMV assignments 20 times. In a later analysis, co-occurring TCRs were grouped using DBSCAN, and TCRdist sequence similarity was added for clustering within HLA-allele-positive subsets. For co-occurrence clustering, repertoires with fewer than 30,000 or more than 120,000 public chains were excluded, along with roughly 5 repertoires with anomalous nucleotide sharing. TCRdb limited this immuneACCESS table to in-frame rearrangements with V and J called. A share of clones is missing; checked studies link under half to unresolved V genes, and the rest is unexplained. V, J and clone size are taken as reported in that table, and D and trimming were inferred from the DNA itself. The table for this sample lists some 110,000 clones; about four fifths of them were counted only once. About 4.9% of the sample goes to the ten largest clones.

To note about this clone: It has no known antigen specificity. The sample holds no much larger clone one base away, and base qualities are not on file.

The cohort consisted of more than 650 healthy bone marrow donors. At the time of sampling, every cohort member was nominally healthy, though immune exposures that went unrecorded were likely present. The donor was CMV seropositive and was included in the group of 250 to 350 seropositive cohort members. A peripheral blood sample was provided by each donor, and peripheral blood mononuclear cells were used for TCR beta sequencing. The Qiagen DNeasy Blood Extraction Kit was used to extract genomic DNA from the blood cell samples. Sequenced sample: PBMCs. The clonotype comes from a man aged 25-45 years in good health and CMV-seropositive.

In nucleotide form, the sequence is TGTGCCACCAGGGGGGGACTGGGGGCCAACGTCCTGACTTTC. This yields the protein CATRGGLGANVLTF. The rearranged segments are TRBV15 and TRBJ2-6, with TRBD2 as a weak D call on 6 bases. CDR3 length: 14 amino acids, cysteine to phenylalanine. Only the CDR3 region is kept as DNA, spanning 42 bases read in frame from base 1. V sheds 6 bases and J sheds 4 bases, leaving 10 bases between their ends. The germline V gene (reference sequence) yields LNHNV for CDR1 and YYDKDF for CDR2.